This entry lists 20 T cell receptor beta chains sequenced from one sample in a study of cytomegalovirus exposure and HLA in healthy donors. PCR was performed using 60 Vbeta and 13 Jbeta primers. The assay was immunoSEQ multiplex PCR, and TCRdb's table has in-frame clones only and misses some. The repertoire holds around 210,000 clones, about 85% seen once, with about 0.25% in the top ten. The sequenced sample consisted of PBMCs. Receptors were obtained from a girl aged 2 to 9 in good health and CMV-seronegative.

As DNA, the CDR3 is TGTGCCAGCAGCTCGGGACTAGCGAGTTACAATGAGCAGTTCTTC. Translating it yields CASSSGLASYNEQFF. V gene TRBV5-4 combines with J gene TRBJ2-1; TRBD2 agrees at 10 bases. V gave up 3 bases and J gave up 4 bases; unmatched junction bases: 4. CDR1 SGHNT and CDR2 YYREEE come from the germline V gene (reference sequence). The CDR3 contains 15 residues.

About this clone: The sample has other DNA sequences that encode this CDR3 too. V gene TRBV6-6 combines with J gene TRBJ1-6; D unresolved. The V gene lost 5 bases and the J gene lost 10 bases, with 18 bases spanning the gap. This CDR3 region has 15 residues. Germline V gene lookup returns CDR1 MNHNY and CDR2 SVGAGI (reference sequence). The CDR3 sequence is CASSPFLGSGSPLHF. For the CDR3, the DNA is TGTGCCAGCAGTCCCTTCTTGGGGAGCGGCTCACCCCTCCACTTT.

This chain joins TRBV6-1 and TRBJ1-1; TRBD1 aligns across 9 bases. J lost 6 bases, V lost 6 bases, and 5 bases had no gene match. Germline V gene lookup returns CDR1 MNHNS and CDR2 SASEGT. This CDR3 is 13 amino acids long. Here the CDR3 reads CASRTGGGAEAFF. CDR3 DNA: TGTGCCAGCAGGACAGGGGGAGGCGCTGAAGCTTTCTTT.

The chain has TRBV7-7 and TRBJ2-2, with D perhaps TRBD2 (5 bases). V was shortened by 2 bases and J by 0 bases, with 13 bases between the two germline ends. The germline CDR1 and CDR2 sequences are SSHAT and FNYEAQ (reference sequence). The CDR3 runs to 17 residues. For the CDR3, the DNA is TGTGCCAGCAGCTTACGCACCCCTAGCTCGAACACCGGGGAGCTGTTTTTT. It translates to CASSLRTPSSNTGELFF.

The chain joins TRBV27 to TRBJ1-3; no reliable D call. The V gene lost 8 bases and the J gene lost 0 bases, with 8 bases spanning the gap. This CDR3 is 13 amino acids long. Per germline, CDR1 MNHEY and CDR2 SMNVEV (reference sequence). The CDR3 reads CASRSNSGNTIYF. CDR3 sequence (DNA): TGTGCCAGCCGTAGCAACTCTGGAAACACCATATATTTT.

V gene TRBV11-2 combines with J gene TRBJ2-5; D is possibly TRBD2 (5 bases). This CDR3 has 12 amino acids. V lost 5 bases, J lost 5 bases, and 9 bases lay in between. Germline CDR1 and CDR2: SGHAT and FQNNGV. CDR3: CASSARGETQYF. The DNA of the CDR3 is TGTGCCAGCAGCGCTAGAGGGGAGACCCAGTACTTC.

The chain is built from TRBV30 and TRBJ1-4; tentative D call: TRBD1 (6 bases). From germline, CDR1 is GTSNPN and CDR2 SVGIG (reference sequence). The germline V and J ends were trimmed by 0 bases and 8 bases, with 16 bases remaining between them. The CDR3 has 15 amino acids. The CDR3 nucleotides are TGTGCCTGGAGTGTACAAGAGGGGGTCGGGGAAAAACTGTTTTTT. As protein: CAWSVQEGVGEKLFF.

The chain is built from TRBV7-9 and TRBJ2-7, with 11 bases that match TRBD2. Germline V gene sequence: CDR1 SEHNR, CDR2 FQNEAQ (reference sequence). Losses at the gene ends were 5 bases for V and 2 bases for J; bases not matched to a gene: 11. The CDR3 is 17 residues long. CDR3 amino acids: CASSPHHLAGGTYEQYF. The CDR3 DNA is TGTGCCAGCAGCCCCCACCACCTAGCGGGGGGCACCTACGAGCAGTACTTC.

J is TRBJ1-2 and V is TRBV21-1; TRBD1 is taken as the D call from the table, unchecked against the DNA. TRBV21-1 is a known pseudogene. The CDR3 extends over 18 amino acids. Here the CDR3 DNA reads TGTGCCAGCAGCAAAGCCCCTATGACAGGGAAGGGGCACTATGGCTACACCTTC. This translates into CASSKAPMTGKGHYGYTF.

The chain is built from TRBV5-1 and TRBJ1-1; TRBD1 might be the D (6 bases). Germline loops: CDR1 SGHRS, CDR2 YFSETQ. CDR3 length equals 15 residues. V was shortened by 0 bases and J by 7 bases, with 16 bases between the two germline ends. The CDR3 nucleotides read TGCGCCAGCAGCTTGGTACCAGGGGCTACTGGTGAAGCTTTCTTT. It encodes CASSLVPGATGEAFF.

The chain carries TRBV5-1 and TRBJ2-1; 8 bases agree with TRBD1. The CDR3 has 16 residues. Trimming took 1 base from V and 2 from J; bases not matched to a gene: 5. Germline values: CDR1 SGHRS, CDR2 YFSETQ. This CDR3 reads CASSLWAGGTYNEQFF. CDR3 nucleotide sequence: TGCGCCAGCAGCTTGTGGGCAGGGGGCACCTACAATGAGCAGTTCTTC.

In this sample, this clone turned up a few times. The chain carries TRBV7-9 and TRBJ1-2; D is unresolved. V gave up 2 bases and J gave up 2 bases, with 3 bases separating them. Germline V gives CDR1 SEHNR, CDR2 FQNEAQ (reference sequence). This CDR3 contains 12 residues. CDR3 in DNA: TGTGCCAGCAGCTTACAAAACTATGGCTACACCTTC. It yields the protein CASSLQNYGYTF.

This clone was counted once. The chain joins TRBV7-2 to TRBJ2-3; D perhaps matches TRBD2 (5 bases). The germline V gene has CDR1 SGHTA and CDR2 FQGNSA. This CDR3 comprises 15 residues. The V end lost 5 bases, the J end lost 0 bases, and 12 bases lay between the germline ends. CDR3 sequence (DNA): TGTGCCAGCAGCGTGGACTGGGGTAGCACAGATACGCAGTATTTT. It translates to CASSVDWGSTDTQYF.

The genes are TRBV4-1 and TRBJ2-1; D may be TRBD2 (6 bases). This CDR3 is 16 amino acids long. V lost 0 bases and J lost 3, with 12 bases in between. Germline CDR1 MGHRA, CDR2 YSYEKL. The DNA for the CDR3 is TGCGCCAGCAGCCAAGATCCGAGACTAGGCTACAATGAGCAGTTCTTC. Amino acid sequence: CASSQDPRLGYNEQFF.

The CDR3 here is CASSLGQNTGELFF. The CDR3 coding sequence is TGTGCCAGCAGCTTAGGACAGAACACCGGGGAGCTGTTTTTT. This chain connects TRBV11-3 to TRBJ2-2, with D unresolved. This CDR3 region has 14 residues. The germline CDR1 and CDR2 sequences are SGHNT and YENEEA. The V gene lost 1 base and the J gene lost 1 base, with 4 bases spanning the gap.

This clone appeared a few times. This chain connects TRBV7-9 to TRBJ1-3; unclear D gene. The CDR3 is 14 residues long. The V end was cut by 3 bases, the J end by 0 bases, with 6 bases between. CDR1 SEHNR and CDR2 FQNEAQ come from the germline V gene (reference sequence). CDR3 amino acids: CASSFDSSGNTIYF. The DNA of the CDR3 is TGTGCCAGCAGCTTTGATAGCTCTGGAAACACCATATATTTT. Full variable domain (missing parts from reference TRBV7-9 and TRBJ1-3): DTGVSQNPRHKITKRGQNVTFRCDPISEHNRLYWYRQTLGQGPEFLTYFQNEAQLEKSRLLSDRFSAERPKGSFSTLEIQRTEQGDSAMYLCASSFDSSGNTIYFGEGSWLTVV.

The chain recombines TRBV9 with TRBJ2-3, with 13 bases aligning to TRBD2. The V segment lost 0 bases and the J segment 0 bases; nucleotides outside the gene matches: 7. The CDR3 consists of 19 residues. Germline values: CDR1 SGDLS, CDR2 YYNGEE. This CDR3 is CASSVEETSGRSSTDTQYF. CDR3 bases: TGTGCCAGCAGCGTAGAGGAGACTAGCGGGAGGTCTAGCACAGATACGCAGTATTTT.

The rearrangement joins TRBV29-1 to TRBJ1-3; D possibly corresponds to TRBD1 (5 bases). Per the germline V gene, CDR1 is SQVTM and CDR2 is ANQGSEA. This CDR3 region has 13 residues. V lost 5 bases to trimming and J lost 8 bases, with 16 bases between them. As DNA, the CDR3 is TGCAGCGTTCCCGGGACCGGGGGGGACACCATATATTTT. Protein product: CSVPGTGGDTIYF.

The chain is built from TRBV7-2 and TRBJ2-3, with D perhaps matching TRBD1 (5 bases). CDR1 and CDR2 (germline): SGHTA, FQGNSA. The CDR3 runs to 13 residues. Trimming left V 5 bases short and J 3 bases short, with 9 bases between. The CDR3, as DNA: TGTGCCAGCAGCATCAGACAGACAGATACGCAGTATTTT. Protein: CASSIRQTDTQYF. The full variable domain, rest sourced from reference TRBV7-2 and TRBJ2-3, is GAGVSQSPSNKVTEKGKDVELRCDPISGHTALYWYRQSLGQGLEFLIYFQGNSAPDKSGLPSDRFSAERTGGSVSTLTIQRTQQEDSAVYLCASSIRQTDTQYFGPGTRLTVL.

The V gene is TRBV7-6, the J gene TRBJ2-7; TRBD2 matches 8 bases. The CDR3 spans 13 residues. The V gene's germline CDR1 is SGHVS and CDR2 FNYEAQ. With V trimmed by 1 base and J by 7 bases, 3 bases remained unmatched. CDR3 sequence: CASSLEGGGEQYF. In DNA form, the CDR3 reads TGTGCCAGCAGCTTAGAGGGCGGGGGGGAGCAGTACTTC.